Listed below are T cell receptor beta chains from one sample, sequenced in a study of shared clonotypes between healthy human individuals. Data came from immunoSEQ multiplex PCR; TCRdb stores just in-frame clones and leaves some out. The sample records about 590,000 clones, about 95% being singletons. Sequenced: naive CD8+ T cells sorted from blood. The source is a woman aged 30 to 39 in good health. Both conserved end residues are part of each CDR3. Fields, in order: V gene, D gene, clone size, J gene, CDR3 protein, CDR3 DNA. The D gene is left open where the match is weak. Size is stated for part of the rows, as once, few or many counts, or as a class when the clone is expanded.

TRBV27	.	once	TRBJ2-7	CASSLGFGYEQYF	TGTGCCAGCAGTTTAGGGTTCGGCTACGAGCAGTACTTC
TRBV28	TRBD2	.	TRBJ2-5	CASSLPLAGGNHYQETQYF	TGTGCCAGCAGTTTACCTTTAGCGGGAGGGAATCATTACCAAGAGACCCAGTACTTC
TRBV2	TRBD1	.	TRBJ1-1	CASSEEGRGKNTEAFF	TGTGCCAGCAGTGAAGAGGGCAGGGGGAAGAACACTGAAGCTTTCTTT
TRBV27	.	.	TRBJ2-1	CATSRATTNEQFF	TGTGCCACCAGCCGGGCTACCACCAATGAGCAGTTCTTC
TRBV27	.	.	TRBJ1-4	CASSGLDSYNEKLFF	TGTGCCAGCAGTGGCTTGGACAGCTATAATGAAAAACTGTTTTTT
TRBV28	.	.	TRBJ2-6	CASSFELSGANVLTF	TGTGCCAGCAGTTTTGAGTTGTCTGGGGCCAACGTCCTGACTTTC
TRBV6-6	TRBD1	.	TRBJ2-7	CASSYGTDYEQYF	TGTGCCAGCAGTTACGGGACAGACTACGAGCAGTACTTC
TRBV4-1	TRBD2	.	TRBJ2-1	CASSPQTSGGYNEQFF	TGCGCCAGCAGCCCTCAGACTAGCGGAGGGTACAATGAGCAGTTCTTC
TRBV7-6	TRBD1	.	TRBJ2-7	CASSLEGQGGYEQYF	TGTGCCAGCAGCTTAGAGGGACAGGGGGGATACGAGCAGTACTTC
TRBV19	.	.	TRBJ2-1	CASRGGGYNEQFF	TGTGCCAGTAGAGGCGGAGGCTACAATGAGCAGTTCTTC
TRBV28	TRBD1	.	TRBJ1-5	CASGDDRGPQNQPQHF	TGTGCCAGCGGGGATGACAGGGGACCACAAAATCAGCCCCAGCATTTT
TRBV11-2	TRBD2	.	TRBJ2-3	CASSPGTSGLSTDTQYF	TGTGCCAGCAGCCCAGGGACTAGCGGGCTGAGCACAGATACGCAGTATTTT
TRBV27	.	.	TRBJ1-4	CASTMGGGTNEKLFF	TGTGCCAGCACTATGGGGGGGGGAACTAATGAAAAACTGTTTTTT
TRBV4-1	TRBD1	.	TRBJ2-7	CASSHGTGGGGQYF	TGCGCCAGCAGCCACGGGACAGGGGGCGGCGGGCAGTACTTC
TRBV28	TRBD1	.	TRBJ1-1	CASSLHTGVDTEAFF	TGTGCCAGCAGTTTACACACAGGGGTGGACACTGAAGCTTTCTTT
TRBV7-9	.	.	TRBJ2-1	CASSLLGGEGGEQFF	TGTGCCAGCAGCTTATTAGGGGGAGAAGGTGGTGAGCAGTTCTTC
TRBV6-5	.	.	TRBJ2-3	CASSYVGGSTDTQYF	TGTGCCAGCAGTTACGTGGGGGGAAGCACAGATACGCAGTATTTT
TRBV5-6	.	.	TRBJ1-4	CASSLAANEKLFF	TGTGCCAGCAGCTTGGCAGCAAATGAAAAACTGTTTTTT
TRBV28	.	.	TRBJ1-5	CASRGPELEPQHF	TGTGCCAGCAGGGGCCCTGAGTTGGAGCCCCAGCATTTT
TRBV9	.	.	TRBJ2-4	CASSVATGYIQYF	TGTGCCAGCAGCGTAGCTACGGGGTACATTCAGTACTTC
TRBV4-1	.	.	TRBJ2-7	CASSPFEGGEQYF	TGCGCCAGCAGCCCCTTCGAAGGGGGCGAGCAGTACTTC
TRBV28	.	.	TRBJ2-2	CASRIETPGTGELFF	TGTGCCAGCCGCATCGAGACTCCAGGCACCGGGGAGCTGTTTTTT
TRBV18	TRBD1	.	TRBJ2-3	CASSPSYGTGNTDTQYF	TGTGCCAGCTCACCAAGCTATGGGACAGGGAATACAGATACGCAGTATTTT
TRBV5-1	TRBD1	.	TRBJ2-7	CASSIATGYEQYF	TGCGCCAGCAGCATTGCGACAGGGTACGAGCAGTACTTC
TRBV28	.	.	TRBJ2-7	CASSSPTEQEFYEQYF	TGTGCCAGCAGTTCCCCCACGGAACAGGAATTCTACGAGCAGTACTTC
TRBV27	TRBD1	.	TRBJ2-3	CATKPGQGAPDTQYF	TGTGCCACCAAACCGGGACAGGGGGCTCCAGATACGCAGTATTTT
TRBV19	TRBD1	few	TRBJ1-1	CASSARTGTRTEAFF	TGTGCCAGTAGTGCCAGGACAGGGACGAGGACTGAAGCTTTCTTT
TRBV7-3	TRBD2	.	TRBJ2-2	CASSPGTSNSGELFF	TGTGCCAGCAGCCCCGGGACTAGCAACTCCGGGGAGCTGTTTTTT
TRBV25-1	.	few	TRBJ1-5	CASSELGGEQPQHF	TGTGCCAGCAGTGAATTAGGGGGGGAGCAGCCCCAGCATTTT
TRBV10-3	TRBD2	.	TRBJ2-3	CAIRTPTTSGITDTQYF	TGTGCCATCAGGACGCCAACTACTAGCGGGATCACAGATACGCAGTATTTT
TRBV27	.	once	TRBJ1-5	CASSFTSYSNQPQHF	TGTGCCAGCAGTTTTACAAGTTATAGCAATCAGCCCCAGCATTTT
TRBV27	.	.	TRBJ2-1	CASSPGASSYNEQFF	TGTGCCAGCAGCCCAGGGGCGAGCTCCTACAATGAGCAGTTCTTC
TRBV25-1	.	.	TRBJ2-5	CASSEGLRVQETQYF	TGTGCCAGCAGTGAGGGCCTTAGGGTCCAAGAGACCCAGTACTTC
TRBV4-1	.	.	TRBJ2-7	CASSQDKGPGLEQYF	TGCGCCAGCAGCCAAGATAAAGGACCTGGCCTCGAGCAGTACTTC
TRBV7-9	.	.	TRBJ1-1	CASSQGQRTEAFF	TGTGCCAGCAGTCAAGGGCAGAGGACTGAAGCTTTCTTT
TRBV7-8	TRBD2	.	TRBJ2-2	CASSWGLAGGIGELFF	TGTGCCAGCAGCTGGGGACTAGCGGGAGGAATCGGGGAGCTGTTTTTT
TRBV28	TRBD2	.	TRBJ2-1	CASSFWREMEYNEQFF	TGTGCCAGCAGTTTCTGGCGGGAGATGGAGTACAATGAGCAGTTCTTC
TRBV2	TRBD2	.	TRBJ2-1	CASSVSGRALYNEQFF	TGTGCCAGCAGTGTTAGCGGGAGGGCCTTATACAATGAGCAGTTCTTC
TRBV9	TRBD2	.	TRBJ2-5	CASSEGGLAGVQETQYF	TGTGCCAGCAGCGAGGGAGGACTAGCGGGGGTACAAGAGACCCAGTACTTC
TRBV27	TRBD2	.	TRBJ2-2	CASKVLAGAPNTGELFF	TGTGCCAGCAAAGTACTAGCGGGAGCTCCGAACACCGGGGAGCTGTTTTTT
TRBV29-1	.	.	TRBJ2-1	CSVQDGGNEQFF	TGCAGCGTTCAGGACGGAGGAAATGAGCAGTTCTTC